Each of the 8 T cell receptor beta chains below was sequenced from the same sample in a study of post-analysis software for immune sequencing data. Findings and caveats of the study: Controls had lower frequencies than patients of five TRBV segments, which included TRBV5-6, TRBV5-1 and TRBV20-1.

Their antigen targets remain unknown. Unique molecular identifiers were present in the TCR beta cDNA libraries. TCRdb re-analysed the PCR reads in MiXCR, keeping a single row per CDR3 protein. In the table there are about 760,000 distinct CDR3 sequences, 25% to 30% of which are singletons. Sequencing was performed on blood. These receptors all stem from a girl between 10 and 17 years old with multiple sclerosis.

This clonotype was counted only a few times. The chain links TRBV7-2 to TRBJ2-1; 8 bases are shared with TRBD2. The end of the DNA is better explained by TRBJ2-7, so the J call may be wrong. This CDR3 has 17 residues. Germline values: CDR1 SGHTA, CDR2 FQGNSA. For the CDR3, the DNA is TGTGCCAGCAGCTTAGCGCCGGGCGGGCGGGAGGTCTACGAGCAGTACTTC. It codes for CASSLAPGGREVYEQYF.

The rearrangement uses TRBV20-1 and TRBJ2-5, with D possibly TRBD2 on 5 matching bases. The ends were cut back, 6 bases at V and 4 bases at J, with 12 bases in the middle. The CDR3 has 12 residues. Germline assignment: CDR1 DFQATT and CDR2 SNEGSKA (reference sequence). CDR3 nucleotide sequence: TGCAGTGCCACGGTGGCGGGAGAGACCCAGTACTTC. Its translation is CSATVAGETQYF.

This clonotype occurred a few times. The chain combines TRBV20-1 with TRBJ2-3; D may be TRBD2 (5 bases). Germline-derived CDR1 and CDR2 are DFQATT and SNEGSKA (reference sequence). V was shortened by 6 bases and J by 0 bases, with 13 bases between the two germline ends. The CDR3 spans 14 residues. CDR3 region: CSAGGGGSTDTQYF. In DNA, the CDR3 is TGCAGTGCAGGAGGAGGCGGGAGCACAGATACGCAGTATTTT.

The gene calls are TRBV5-1 and TRBJ1-2; no firm D call. The CDR3 sequence is 13 residues long. V was shortened by 4 bases and J by 8 bases, with 15 bases between the two germline ends. CDR1 and CDR2 from the germline V gene are SGHRS and YFSETQ. CDR3 sequence (DNA): TGCGCCAGCAGCCCGACCGGGGAAGAAGGCTACACCTTC. Residues: CASSPTGEEGYTF.

On this clonotype itself: The conserved phenylalanine or tryptophan is not found at the CDR3 terminus, so this likely reflects a read error. The chain employs TRBV11-2 and TRBJ2-1; 12 bases line up with TRBD2. Germline lookup yields CDR1 SGHAT and CDR2 FQNNGV. The CDR3 length is 16 residues. The V segment lost 5 bases and the J segment 3 bases; nucleotides outside the gene matches: 5. CDR3 loop: CASSLRLAGVYNEQFV. The CDR3 region has the DNA TGTGCCAGCAGCCTAAGACTAGCGGGGGTCTACAATGAGCAGTTCGTC.

This clonotype was counted ten times or more. The chain joins TRBV7-2 to TRBJ2-3; D is undetermined. Per germline, CDR1 SGHTA and CDR2 FQGNSA. This CDR3 contains 13 residues. Trimming shortened V by 1 base and J by 3 bases, and 5 bases separated the two germline ends. The CDR3 DNA is TGTGCCAGCAGCTTAGGCAGGACAGATACGCAGTATTTT. Translating gives CASSLGRTDTQYF. Variable domain in full (rest from reference TRBV7-2 and TRBJ2-3): GAGVSQSPSNKVTEKGKDVELRCDPISGHTALYWYRQSLGQGLEFLIYFQGNSAPDKSGLPSDRFSAERTGGSVSTLTIQRTQQEDSAVYLCASSLGRTDTQYFGPGTRLTVL.

The rearrangement joins TRBV20-1 to TRBJ2-1; D is unresolved. V was trimmed by 3 bases and J by 8 bases, leaving 11 bases between them. This CDR3 has 12 amino acids. CDR1 is DFQATT and CDR2 is SNEGSKA in the germline V gene (reference sequence). The CDR3: CSASLDRDEQFF. In DNA, the CDR3 is TGCAGTGCTAGCCTTGATCGGGATGAGCAGTTCTTC.

This clonotype was seen a single time. The rearrangement links TRBV6-6 to TRBJ1-6; the match to TRBD1 covers 8 bases. Germline CDR1 reads MNHNY; CDR2 reads SVGAGI (reference sequence). This CDR3 is 12 amino acids long. J lost 9 bases, V lost 9 bases, and 4 bases had no gene match. The CDR3 is CASRQGTSPLHF. CDR3 bases: TGTGCCAGTAGACAGGGGACTTCACCCCTCCACTTT.